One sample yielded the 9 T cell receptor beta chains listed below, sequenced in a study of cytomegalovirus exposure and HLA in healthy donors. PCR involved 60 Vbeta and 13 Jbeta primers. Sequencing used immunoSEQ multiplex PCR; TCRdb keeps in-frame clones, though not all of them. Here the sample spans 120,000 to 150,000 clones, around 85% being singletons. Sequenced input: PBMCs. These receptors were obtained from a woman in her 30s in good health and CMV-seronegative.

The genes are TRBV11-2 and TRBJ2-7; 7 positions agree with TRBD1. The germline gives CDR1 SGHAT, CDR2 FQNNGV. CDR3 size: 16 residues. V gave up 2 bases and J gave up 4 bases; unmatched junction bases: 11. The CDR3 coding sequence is TGTGCCAGCAGCTTATCCGGTGGATACAGGGGTTACGAGCAGTACTTC. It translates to CASSLSGGYRGYEQYF.

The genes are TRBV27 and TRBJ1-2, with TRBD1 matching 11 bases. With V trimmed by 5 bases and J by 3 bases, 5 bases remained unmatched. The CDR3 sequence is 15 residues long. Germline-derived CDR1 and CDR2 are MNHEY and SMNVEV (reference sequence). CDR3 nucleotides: TGTGCCAGCAGTACCGGACAGGGGGCAGACTATGGCTACACCTTC. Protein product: CASSTGQGADYGYTF.

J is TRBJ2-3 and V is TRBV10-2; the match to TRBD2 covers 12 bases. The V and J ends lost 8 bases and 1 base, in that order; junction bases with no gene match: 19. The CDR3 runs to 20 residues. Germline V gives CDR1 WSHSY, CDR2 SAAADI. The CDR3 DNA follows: TGCGCCAGCCAGCCTCGGCCCGGACTAGCGGGGAGGAGGCGCACAGATACGCAGTATTTT. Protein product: CASQPRPGLAGRRRTDTQYF.

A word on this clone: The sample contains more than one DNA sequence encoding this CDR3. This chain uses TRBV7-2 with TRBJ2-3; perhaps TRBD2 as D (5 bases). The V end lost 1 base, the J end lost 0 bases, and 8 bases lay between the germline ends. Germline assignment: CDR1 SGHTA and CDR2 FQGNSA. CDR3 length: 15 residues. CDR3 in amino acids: CASSLGGQSTDTQYF. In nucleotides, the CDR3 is TGTGCCAGCAGCTTAGGCGGGCAAAGCACAGATACGCAGTATTTT.

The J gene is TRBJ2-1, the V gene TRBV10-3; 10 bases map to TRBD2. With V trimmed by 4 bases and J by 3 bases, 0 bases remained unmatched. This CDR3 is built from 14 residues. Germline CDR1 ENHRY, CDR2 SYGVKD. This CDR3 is CAISASGSYNEQFF. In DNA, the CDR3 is TGTGCCATCAGTGCTAGCGGGAGCTACAATGAGCAGTTCTTC.

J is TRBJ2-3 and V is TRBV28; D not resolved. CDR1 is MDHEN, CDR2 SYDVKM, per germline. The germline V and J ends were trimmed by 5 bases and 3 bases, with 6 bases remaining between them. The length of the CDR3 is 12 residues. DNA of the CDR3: TGTGCCAGCAGTAGCCCTACAGATACGCAGTATTTT. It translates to CASSSPTDTQYF.

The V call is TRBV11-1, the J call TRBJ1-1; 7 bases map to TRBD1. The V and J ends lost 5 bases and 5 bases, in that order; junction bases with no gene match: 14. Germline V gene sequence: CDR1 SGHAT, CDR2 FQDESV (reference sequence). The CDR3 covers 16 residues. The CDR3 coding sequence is TGTGCCAGCAGCCCTGACAGGGTAAAAGCTCTAACTGAAGCTTTCTTT. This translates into CASSPDRVKALTEAFF.

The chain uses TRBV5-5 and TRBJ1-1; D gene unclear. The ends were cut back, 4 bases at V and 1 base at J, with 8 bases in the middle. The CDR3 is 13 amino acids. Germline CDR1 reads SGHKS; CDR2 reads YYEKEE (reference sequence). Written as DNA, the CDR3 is TGTGCCAGCAGCCCTTACGGGAACACTGAAGCTTTCTTT. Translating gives CASSPYGNTEAFF. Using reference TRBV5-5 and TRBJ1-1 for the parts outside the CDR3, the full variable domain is DAGVTQSPTHLIKTRGQQVTLRCSPISGHKSVSWYQQVLGQGPQFIFQYYEKEERGRGNFPDRFSARQFPNYSSELNVNALLLGDSALYLCASSPYGNTEAFFGQGTRLTVV.

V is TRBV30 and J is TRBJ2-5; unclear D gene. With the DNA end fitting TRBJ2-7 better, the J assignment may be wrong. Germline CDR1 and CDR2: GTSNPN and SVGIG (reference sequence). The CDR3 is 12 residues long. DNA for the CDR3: TGTGCCTGGAGAGAGGATGACTACGAGCAGTACTTC. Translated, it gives CAWREDDYEQYF.